The 26 T cell receptor beta chains listed next were all sequenced from one sample in a study of human T cells and chemical hapten exposure. TCRdb re-analysed the RACE reads in MiXCR, keeping a single row per CDR3 protein. The sample holds some 89,000 distinct CDR3 sequences; 25% to 30% are singletons and the top ten take about 9.4%. Time point here: patch test 3, about 24 weeks after DPC sensitization. Indicated treatment: therapeutic diphenylcyclopropenone sensitization with weekly scalp DPC. The sample here was whole blood, taken in connection with sensitization to the hapten diphenylcyclopropenone (DPC). These receptors came from a man in his forties with alopecia areata. Some clones in this sample may be carry-over from other donors' samples.

The rearrangement links TRBV18 to TRBJ1-1; a possible D gene is TRBD1 (5 bases). Trimming took off 3 bases at V and 6 bases at J, with 17 bases between the two ends. The CDR3 totals 15 residues. Per germline, CDR1 KGHSH and CDR2 LQKENI. The CDR3 loop reads CASSPSGTRPPEAFF. CDR3 nucleotides: TGTGCCAGCTCACCCTCCGGGACTAGGCCCCCTGAAGCTTTCTTT.

Only a few counts were recorded for this clonotype. This chain links TRBV28 with TRBJ1-2, with D possibly TRBD1 on 5 matching bases. Germline CDR1 and CDR2: MDHEN and SYDVKM. This CDR3 has 14 amino acids. V lost 3 bases to trimming and J lost 5 bases, with 13 bases between them. The CDR3 bases are TGTGCCAGCAGTTTCCAGGGATGGAATTATGGCTACACCTTC. Translation gives CASSFQGWNYGYTF.

This clonotype was detected only a few times. This sequence joins TRBV28 and TRBJ2-3, with TRBD2 identical over 7 bases. The CDR3 extends over 15 amino acids. The ends lost 6 bases at V and 3 bases at J; junction bases unmatched: 9. Germline loops: CDR1 MDHEN, CDR2 SYDVKM. This CDR3 is CASSPGGGNTDTQYF. The CDR3 DNA reads TGTGCCAGCAGCCCTGGGGGGGGTAATACAGATACGCAGTATTTT.

This chain uses TRBV27 with TRBJ1-1; TRBD1 agrees at 12 bases. This CDR3 contains 16 residues. The germline gives CDR1 MNHEY, CDR2 SMNVEV (reference sequence). Trimming cost V 1 base and J 5 bases; bases outside gene matches: 5. The CDR3 reads CASSLWGDRGRTEAFF. As DNA, the CDR3 is TGTGCCAGCAGTTTATGGGGGGACAGGGGGCGAACTGAAGCTTTCTTT.

This clonotype appeared a few times. The rearrangement joins TRBV12-5 to TRBJ1-1; 10 bases align to TRBD1. V was clipped by 5 bases and J by 8 bases; unmatched bases: 11. Per the germline V gene, CDR1 is LGHNT and CDR2 is FRNRAP. There are 15 residues in the CDR3. The CDR3 nucleotides are TGTGCTAGTGGTATAACCGGGACAGGGGACCCCGAAGCTTTCTTT. Protein sequence: CASGITGTGDPEAFF. The full variable domain, rest sourced from reference TRBV12-5 and TRBJ1-1, is DARVTQTPRHKVTEMGQEVTMRCQPILGHNTVFWYRQTMMQGLELLAYFRNRAPLDDSGMPKDRFSAEMPDATLATLKIQPSEPRDSAVYFCASGITGTGDPEAFFGQGTRLTVV.

The sample holds a few counts of this clonotype. This rearrangement joins TRBV20-1 to TRBJ2-5, with a possible D match to TRBD2 (5 bases). Germline V gives CDR1 DFQATT, CDR2 SNEGSKA (reference sequence). This CDR3 has 12 residues. Trimming cost V 5 bases and J 7 bases, with 14 bases left between them. The CDR3 sequence is CSAPTRSGTQYF. The CDR3 bases are TGCAGTGCTCCCACTAGATCTGGGACCCAGTACTTC.

The chain couples TRBV28 to TRBJ1-2; 7 bases are shared with TRBD1. Trimming cost V 3 bases and J 5 bases; bases outside gene matches: 9. CDR3 length: 15 amino acids. Germline V gene lookup returns CDR1 MDHEN and CDR2 SYDVKM. The CDR3 bases are TGTGCCAGCAGTTTGGCAGGGGGGCTGATATATGGCTACACCTTC. Its translation is CASSLAGGLIYGYTF.

This sequence joins TRBV6-2 or TRBV6-3 and TRBJ1-1; 7 bases agree with TRBD1. The V gene's germline CDR1 is MNHEY and CDR2 SVGEGT. CDR3 size: 14 residues. Trimming cost V 2 bases and J 6 bases; bases outside gene matches: 6. In DNA, the CDR3 is TGTGCCAGCAGTTACAACAGGGGAGGCTCTGAAGCTTTCTTT. Its protein is CASSYNRGGSEAFF.

This clonotype was observed a handful of times. This chain connects TRBV6-5 to TRBJ2-7, with TRBD2 as a possible D gene (6 bases). Germline V gives CDR1 MNHEY, CDR2 SVGAGI. The V and J ends lost 7 bases and 4 bases respectively, with 11 bases between them. The CDR3 is 12 amino acids. The CDR3 DNA reads as TGTGCCAGCACGGGAGATAGGTACGAGCAGTACTTC. Amino acids: CASTGDRYEQYF.

V usage is TRBV20-1 and J usage is TRBJ2-3, with TRBD2 matching 8 bases. Germline V gene lookup returns CDR1 DFQATT and CDR2 SNEGSKA (reference sequence). Trimming at V came to 5 bases and at J to 2 bases, leaving 12 bases not matched to a gene. The CDR3 runs to 16 residues. CDR3 protein: CSAPHRLATLTDTQYF. CDR3 DNA sequence: TGCAGTGCTCCACACAGACTAGCGACACTCACAGATACGCAGTATTTT.

This clonotype occurred a few times. V is TRBV7-2 and J is TRBJ2-5, with 7 positions matching TRBD1. The length of the CDR3 is 15 residues. V lost 0 bases to trimming and J lost 3 bases; unmatched junction nucleotides: 4. Germline-derived CDR1 and CDR2 are SGHTA and FQGNSA. The CDR3 reads CASSLAFQGEETQYF. The CDR3 bases are TGTGCCAGCAGCTTAGCGTTTCAGGGGGAAGAGACCCAGTACTTC. The whole variable domain, remainder taken from reference TRBV7-2 and TRBJ2-5, is GAGVSQSPSNKVTEKGKDVELRCDPISGHTALYWYRQSLGQGLEFLIYFQGNSAPDKSGLPSDRFSAERTGGSVSTLTIQRTQQEDSAVYLCASSLAFQGEETQYFGPGTRLLVL.

This clonotype was recorded a few times. This chain joins TRBV9 and TRBJ2-3; D may be TRBD2 (5 bases). Germline CDR1 SGDLS, CDR2 YYNGEE. This CDR3 has 14 amino acids. The V gene lost 3 bases and the J gene lost 7 bases, with 15 bases spanning the gap. Here the CDR3 DNA reads TGTGCCAGCAGCGGTACTAGTCAGGTGAATACGCAGTATTTT. This gives the protein CASSGTSQVNTQYF. The complete variable domain, with remaining parts taken from reference TRBV9 and TRBJ2-3, reads DSGVTQTPKHLITATGQRVTLRCSPRSGDLSVYWYQQSLDQGLQFLIQYYNGEERAKGNILERFSAQQFPDLHSELNLSSLELGDSALYFCASSGTSQVNTQYFGPGTRLTVL.

V is TRBV6-1 and J is TRBJ1-5; 12 positions match TRBD1. Germline V lookup: CDR1 MNHNS, CDR2 SASEGT. This CDR3 is 15 amino acids long. The V segment lost 4 bases and the J segment 7 bases; nucleotides outside the gene matches: 5. The CDR3 protein is CASSARDRGRQPQHF. In DNA form, the CDR3 reads TGTGCCAGCAGTGCGCGGGACAGGGGGCGGCAGCCCCAGCATTTT.

This clonotype was counted a single time. The V call is TRBV5-6, the J call TRBJ1-6; possibly TRBD1 for D (6 bases). Germline CDR1 is SGHDT and CDR2 is YYEEEE. The ends were cut back, 3 bases at V and 12 bases at J, with 7 bases in the middle. The CDR3 totals 11 residues. The CDR3 loop reads CASSSRGPLHF. For the CDR3, the DNA is TGTGCCAGCAGCTCCAGGGGACCCCTCCACTTT.

This clonotype has only a few counts. The V gene is TRBV29-1, the J gene TRBJ2-2; D is uncertain. Germline CDR1 is SQVTM and CDR2 is ANQGSEA. The CDR3 extends over 15 amino acids. V was shortened by 2 bases and J by 0 bases, with 10 bases between the two germline ends. The CDR3 loop is CSVELAKSNTGELFF. The CDR3 bases are TGCAGCGTTGAATTAGCAAAATCGAACACCGGGGAGCTGTTTTTT.

This clonotype appeared a few times. This chain links TRBV20-1 with TRBJ2-2, with TRBD1 matching 7 bases. Trimming removed 2 bases from V and 0 bases from J; junction bases left unmatched: 0. This CDR3 region has 14 residues. Germline lookup yields CDR1 DFQATT and CDR2 SNEGSKA (reference sequence). In nucleotides, the CDR3 is TGCAGTGCTAGACAGGGGGCGAACACCGGGGAGCTGTTTTTT. Protein product: CSARQGANTGELFF.

A few counts support this clonotype. V gene TRBV6-1 combines with J gene TRBJ1-4, with unresolved D. Germline V gene data show CDR1 as MNHNS and CDR2 as SASEGT. The CDR3 has 12 residues. V was clipped by 7 bases and J by 8 bases, with 11 bases between them. The CDR3 nucleotides are TGTGCCAGCAATCATCTGGGGGAAAAACTGTTTTTT. Translating it yields CASNHLGEKLFF.

The chain carries TRBV11-2 and TRBJ1-1, with D possibly being TRBD1 (6 bases). Germline loops: CDR1 SGHAT, CDR2 FQNNGV. CDR3 length: 15 residues. Trimming took off 6 bases at V and 1 base at J, with 15 bases between the two ends. As DNA, the CDR3 is TGTGCCAGCAGGCCAGGGCAGGGGAGGAACACTGAAGCTTTCTTT. It translates to CASRPGQGRNTEAFF.

V gene TRBV5-1 combines with J gene TRBJ2-3; no firm D call. Germline-derived CDR1 and CDR2 are SGHRS and YFSETQ. Deletions cut 2 bases from V and 6 bases from J, with 7 bases between. This CDR3 comprises 12 residues. Here the CDR3 DNA reads TGCGCCAGCAGCTTTGAGGTGGATACGCAGTATTTT. Translation: CASSFEVDTQYF.

This clonotype was recorded many times. V is TRBV5-4 and J is TRBJ1-2; no definite D call. V lost 4 bases to trimming and J lost 3 bases, with 4 bases between them. Germline lookup yields CDR1 SGHNT and CDR2 YYREEE (reference sequence). The CDR3 contains 11 residues. CDR3 coding DNA: TGTGCCAGCAGCGAGGACTATGGCTACACCTTC. Its translation is CASSEDYGYTF.

This chain uses TRBV12-3 or TRBV12-4 with TRBJ2-3, with TRBD1 matching over 7 bases. Unmatched junction bases numbered 3, after V lost 5 bases and J lost 1 base. The length of the CDR3 is 14 residues. CDR3 bases: TGTGCCAGCAGTAGGGGGCGCGGCACAGATACGCAGTATTTT. Its protein product is CASSRGRGTDTQYF.

This clonotype was observed a few times. This chain links TRBV10-3 with TRBJ2-7; no definite D call. With 0 bases removed from V and 7 bases from J, the gap between germline ends came to 7 bases. From germline, CDR1 is ENHRY and CDR2 SYGVKD. The CDR3 length is 12 residues. The CDR3 here is CAISESLGEQYF. In DNA, the CDR3 is TGTGCCATCAGTGAGTCCCTAGGGGAGCAGTACTTC.

This clonotype was detected a few times. V gene TRBV5-5 combines with J gene TRBJ2-5; no firm D call. The CDR3 totals 13 residues. Germline V gene lookup returns CDR1 SGHKS and CDR2 YYEKEE (reference sequence). Trimming removed 1 base from V and 2 bases from J, with 6 bases in between. CDR3 sequence: CASSLRYQETQYF. The CDR3 DNA reads as TGTGCCAGCAGCTTGAGATATCAAGAGACCCAGTACTTC.

This clonotype was seen a few times. The V and J genes are TRBV10-3 and TRBJ2-2, with 7 bases that match TRBD1. The CDR3 loop spans 18 amino acids. Germline-derived CDR1 and CDR2 are ENHRY and SYGVKD. V lost 2 bases and J lost 4; bases outside the gene matches: 13. CDR3 in DNA: TGTGCCATCAGTGAGGCTTACAGGGGCGTCGTGGTCACCGGGGAGCTGTTTTTT. It is translated as CAISEAYRGVVVTGELFF.

The CDR3 loop is CASSPREAPTDTQYF. CDR3 coding DNA: TGCGCCAGCAGCCCCCGGGAGGCCCCCACAGATACGCAGTATTTT. The chain links TRBV5-1 to TRBJ2-3; 7 positions match TRBD2. V dropped 4 bases and J dropped 2; count of bases not matched to a gene: 7. The CDR3 covers 15 residues. From germline, CDR1 is SGHRS and CDR2 YFSETQ.

The V and J genes are TRBV15 and TRBJ2-3; TRBD2 matches 8 bases. The CDR3 contains 15 residues. The junction had 3 bases not matched to a gene; V was cut back by 3 bases and J by 1 base. Germline-derived CDR1 and CDR2 are LNHNV and YYDKDF (reference sequence). CDR3 amino acids: CATSSTSGRTDTQYF. CDR3 DNA sequence: TGTGCCACCAGCAGCACTAGCGGACGCACAGATACGCAGTATTTT.